Sequencing of this T cell receptor beta chain was carried out in a study of immune cell composition in non-small cell lung cancer. Study outcomes and limitations: Dominant in vivo tumour-associated clones were not shown to share tumour-reactive sequences. Tumour-associated clones >0.5% occurred in approximately 32% of adenocarcinomas, roughly 75% of squamous. Adenocarcinomas with higher top tumour-associated clone frequency had more reactive TILs.

The assay was immunoSEQ multiplex PCR, and TCRdb's table has in-frame clones only and misses some. The profile covers some 7,000 clones, with roughly four fifths appearing a single time and 9% to 15% taken by the ten largest. The normal lung sample lay at least 3 cm, and maximally far, from the tumour. The V end lost 5 bases, the J end lost 3 bases, and 8 bases lay between the germline ends. Germline CDR1 and CDR2: ENHRY and SYGVKD. The CDR3 runs 13 residues. About this clone: Its target is not known.

The clonotype was recovered from a human donor with non-small cell lung cancer. The chain combines TRBV10-3 with TRBJ1-5; no firm D call. Sequencing was carried out using non-adjacent lung tissue. CDR3 DNA: TGTGCCATCAGTAAGGAGTCCAATCAGCCCCAGCATTTT. Protein product: CAISKESNQPQHF.